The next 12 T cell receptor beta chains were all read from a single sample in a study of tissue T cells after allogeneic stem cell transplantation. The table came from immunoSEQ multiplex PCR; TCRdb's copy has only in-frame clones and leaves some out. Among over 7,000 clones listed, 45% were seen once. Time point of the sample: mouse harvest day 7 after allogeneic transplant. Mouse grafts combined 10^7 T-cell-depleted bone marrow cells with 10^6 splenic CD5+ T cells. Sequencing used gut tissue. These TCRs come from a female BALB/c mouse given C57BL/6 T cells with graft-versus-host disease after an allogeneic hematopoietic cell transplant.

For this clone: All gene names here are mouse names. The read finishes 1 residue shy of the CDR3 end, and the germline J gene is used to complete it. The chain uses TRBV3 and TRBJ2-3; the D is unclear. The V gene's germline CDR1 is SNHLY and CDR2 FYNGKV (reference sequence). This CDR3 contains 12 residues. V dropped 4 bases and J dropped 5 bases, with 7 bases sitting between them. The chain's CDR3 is CASSSRRETLYF. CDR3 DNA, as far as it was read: TGTGCCAGCAGCTCCCGCCGAGAAACGCTGTAT.

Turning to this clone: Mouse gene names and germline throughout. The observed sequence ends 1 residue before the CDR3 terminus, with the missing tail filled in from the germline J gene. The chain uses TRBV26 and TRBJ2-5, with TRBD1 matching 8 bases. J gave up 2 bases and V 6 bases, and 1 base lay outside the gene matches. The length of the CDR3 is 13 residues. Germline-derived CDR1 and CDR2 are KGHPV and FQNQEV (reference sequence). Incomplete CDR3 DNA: TGTGCCAGCAGCGACAGGGGCCAAGACACCCAGTAC. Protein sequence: CASSDRGQDTQY. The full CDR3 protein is CASSDRGQDTQYF.

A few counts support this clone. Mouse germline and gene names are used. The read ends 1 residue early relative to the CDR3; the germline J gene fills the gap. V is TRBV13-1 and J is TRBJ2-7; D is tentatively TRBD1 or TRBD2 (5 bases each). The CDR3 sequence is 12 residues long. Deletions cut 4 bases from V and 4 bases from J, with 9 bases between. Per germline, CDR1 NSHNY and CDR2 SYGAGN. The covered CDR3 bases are TGTGCCAGCAGTCCGGGACCTTATGAACAGTAC. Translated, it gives CASSPGPYEQY. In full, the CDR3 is CASSPGPYEQYF.

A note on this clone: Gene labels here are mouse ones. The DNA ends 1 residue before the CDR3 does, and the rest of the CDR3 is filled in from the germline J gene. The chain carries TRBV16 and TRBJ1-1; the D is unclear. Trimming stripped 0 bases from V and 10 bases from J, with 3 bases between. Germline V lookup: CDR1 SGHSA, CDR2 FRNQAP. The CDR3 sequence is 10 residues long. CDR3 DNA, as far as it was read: TGTGCAAGCAGCTTAGACGGAGTCTTC. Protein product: CASSLDGVF. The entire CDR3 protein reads CASSLDGVFF.

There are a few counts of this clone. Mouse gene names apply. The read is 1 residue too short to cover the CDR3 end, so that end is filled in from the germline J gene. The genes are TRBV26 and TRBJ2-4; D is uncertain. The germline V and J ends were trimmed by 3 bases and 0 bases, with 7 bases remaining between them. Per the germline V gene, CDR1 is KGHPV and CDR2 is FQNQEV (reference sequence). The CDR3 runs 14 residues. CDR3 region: CASSLANSQNTLYF. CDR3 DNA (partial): TGTGCCAGCAGTCTCGCCAATAGTCAAAACACCTTGTAC.

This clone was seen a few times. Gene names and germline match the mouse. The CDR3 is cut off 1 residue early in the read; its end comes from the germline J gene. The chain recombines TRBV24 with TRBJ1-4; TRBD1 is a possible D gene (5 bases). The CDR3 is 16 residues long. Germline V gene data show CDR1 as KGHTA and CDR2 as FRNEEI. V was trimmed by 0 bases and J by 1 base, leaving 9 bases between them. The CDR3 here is CASSLYTGHSNERLFF. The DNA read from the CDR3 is TGTGCCAGCAGTCTGTATACTGGACATTCCAACGAAAGATTATTT.

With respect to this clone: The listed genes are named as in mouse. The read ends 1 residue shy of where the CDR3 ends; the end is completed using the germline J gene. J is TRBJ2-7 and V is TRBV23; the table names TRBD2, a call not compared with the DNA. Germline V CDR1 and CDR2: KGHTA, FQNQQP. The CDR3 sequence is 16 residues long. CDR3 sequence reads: CSSSQPLGGSSYEQYF. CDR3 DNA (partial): TGCTCCAGCAGTCAACCACTGGGGGGGAGCTCCTATGAACAGTAC.

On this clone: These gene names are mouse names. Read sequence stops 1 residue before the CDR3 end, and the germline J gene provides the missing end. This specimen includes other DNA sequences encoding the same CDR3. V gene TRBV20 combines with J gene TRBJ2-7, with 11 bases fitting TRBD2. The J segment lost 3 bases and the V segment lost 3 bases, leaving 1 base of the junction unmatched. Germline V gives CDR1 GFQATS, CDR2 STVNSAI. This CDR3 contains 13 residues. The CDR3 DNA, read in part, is TGTGGTGCTAGCGACTGGGGGGGCTATGAACAGTAC. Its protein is CGASDWGGYEQY. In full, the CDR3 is CGASDWGGYEQYF.

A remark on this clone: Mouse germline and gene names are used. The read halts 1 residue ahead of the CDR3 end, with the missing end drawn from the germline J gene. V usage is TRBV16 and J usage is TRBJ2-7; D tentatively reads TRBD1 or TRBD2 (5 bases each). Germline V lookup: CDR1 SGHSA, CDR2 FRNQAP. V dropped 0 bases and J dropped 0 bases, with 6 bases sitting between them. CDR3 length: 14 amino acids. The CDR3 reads CASSLDGGSYEQYF. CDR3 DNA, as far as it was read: TGTGCAAGCAGCTTAGACGGGGGCTCCTATGAACAGTAC.

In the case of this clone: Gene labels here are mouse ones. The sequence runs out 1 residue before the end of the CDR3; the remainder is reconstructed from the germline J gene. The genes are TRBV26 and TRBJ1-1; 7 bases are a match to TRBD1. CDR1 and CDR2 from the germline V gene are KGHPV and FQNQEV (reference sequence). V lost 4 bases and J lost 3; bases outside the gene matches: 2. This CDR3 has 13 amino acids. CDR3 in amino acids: CASSPGTDTEVFF. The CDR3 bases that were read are TGTGCCAGCAGTCCCGGGACAGACACAGAAGTCTTC.

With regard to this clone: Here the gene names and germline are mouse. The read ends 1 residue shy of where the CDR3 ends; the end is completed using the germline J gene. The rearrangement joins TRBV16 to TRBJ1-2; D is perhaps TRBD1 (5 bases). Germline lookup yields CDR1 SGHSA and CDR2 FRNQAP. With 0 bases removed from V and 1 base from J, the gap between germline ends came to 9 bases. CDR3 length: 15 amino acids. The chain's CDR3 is CASSLEGGRNSDYTF. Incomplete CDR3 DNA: TGTGCAAGCAGCTTAGAGGGGGGGAGAAACTCCGACTACACC.

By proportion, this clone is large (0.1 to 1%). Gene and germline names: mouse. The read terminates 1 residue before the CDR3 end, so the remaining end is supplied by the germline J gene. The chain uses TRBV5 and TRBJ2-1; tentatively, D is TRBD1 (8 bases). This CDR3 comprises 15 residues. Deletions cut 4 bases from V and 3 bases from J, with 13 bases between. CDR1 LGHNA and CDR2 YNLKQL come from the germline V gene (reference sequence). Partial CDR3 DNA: TGTGCCAGCAGCCCCACAGGGGGGGTCTATGCTGAGCAGTTC. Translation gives CASSPTGGVYAEQF. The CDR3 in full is CASSPTGGVYAEQFF.